This passage covers 2 T cell receptor beta chains from one sample sequenced in a study of blood T cell repertoires in COVID-19. Sequencing was performed with immunoSEQ multiplex PCR; in TCRdb, only in-frame clones are kept and a portion is missing. The table has tens of thousands of clones, 88% seen once. Sequencing was carried out using peripheral blood. Every receptor here comes from a human donor in a cohort sampled during active COVID-19.

The chain combines TRBV27 with TRBJ2-7, with 8 bases that match TRBD1. The CDR3 extends over 14 amino acids. Germline V lookup: CDR1 MNHEY, CDR2 SMNVEV (reference sequence). V gave up 6 bases and J gave up 3 bases; unmatched junction bases: 7. The CDR3 DNA sequence: TGTGCCAGCAGCCTCCAGGGGGCGAACTACGAGCAGTACTTC. Residues: CASSLQGANYEQYF.

This sequence joins TRBV18 and TRBJ2-7; D is unresolved. Germline V gene data show CDR1 as KGHSH and CDR2 as LQKENI. V was clipped by 3 bases and J by 0 bases, with 9 bases between them. CDR3 length: 14 amino acids. The CDR3: CASSPGSLSYEQYF. As DNA, the CDR3 is TGTGCCAGCTCACCCGGGTCTCTCTCCTACGAGCAGTACTTC.